This note documents a single T cell receptor beta chain sequence. Assay: immunoSEQ multiplex PCR; the TCRdb copy retains only in-frame clones and omits some. This sample yields approximately 580,000 clones, of which more than 75% are seen a single time; about 0.013% belongs to the top ten. This entry belongs to a study of shared T cell receptors in the human thymus. The CDR3 loop spans 20 amino acids. The V segment lost 3 bases and the J segment 2 bases; nucleotides outside the gene matches: 12. Germline V gene lookup returns CDR1 LGHNT and CDR2 FRNRAP. This sample also appeared in a second study, on human thymus T cells.

The rearrangement links TRBV12-5 to TRBJ2-3, with 15 bases that match TRBD2. This TCR came from a boy in the first two years of life with a congenital heart defect. Sequencing used thymocytes. CDR3 nucleotides: TGTGCTAGTGGTTTAAGCCCGGGGACTAGCGGGAGGACTCCCACAGATACGCAGTATTTT. Translating it yields CASGLSPGTSGRTPTDTQYF.